One and the same sample provided the 9 T cell receptor beta chains below, sequenced in a study of T cell responses to AZD1222 COVID-19 vaccine. Here immunoSEQ multiplex PCR was the method, and the copy in TCRdb shows in-frame clones only, minus some. The table has about 110,000 clones, nearly 90% seen once; the top ten hold around 3%. The source material was peripheral blood, sampled on day 0 of AZD1222 vaccination. The receptor set was obtained from an adult in good health.

V is TRBV11-2 and J is TRBJ2-7, with a tentative D call TRBD2 (6 bases). CDR1 and CDR2 from the germline V gene are SGHAT and FQNNGV. This CDR3 region has 17 residues. With 4 bases removed from V and 2 bases from J, the gap between germline ends came to 21 bases. This CDR3 reads CASSSLGEERSAYEQYF. In DNA, the CDR3 is TGTGCCAGCAGCTCCCTCGGGGAGGAGCGGAGCGCCTACGAGCAGTACTTC.

The chain has TRBV19 and TRBJ1-5; TRBD1 might be the D (6 bases). CDR1 is LNHDA and CDR2 is SQIVND in the germline V gene (reference sequence). The V gene lost 0 bases and the J gene lost 9 bases, with 15 bases spanning the gap. The CDR3 spans 15 residues. As DNA, the CDR3 is TGTGCCAGTAGTATAGATTCGGGGGGCCAGTGGCCCCAGCATTTT. This encodes CASSIDSGGQWPQHF.

This clone was counted once. The chain couples TRBV11-2 to TRBJ1-1, with 7 positions matching TRBD1. Germline-derived CDR1 and CDR2 are SGHAT and FQNNGV. The V and J ends lost 3 bases and 3 bases, in that order; junction bases with no gene match: 4. The CDR3 has 14 amino acids. CDR3 sequence (DNA): TGTGCCAGCAGCTTCATCGACAGGGACACTGAAGCTTTCTTT. Protein sequence: CASSFIDRDTEAFF.

This chain connects TRBV3-1 (or the pseudogene TRBV3-2) to TRBJ2-2, with D tentatively TRBD1 (6 bases). CDR1 and CDR2 from the germline V gene are LGHDT and YNNKEL (reference sequence). V lost 5 bases and J lost 3, with 7 bases in between. The CDR3 spans 13 residues. The CDR3 DNA reads TGTGCCAGCAGCGCAGGGGACACCGGGGAGCTGTTTTTT. Amino acid sequence: CASSAGDTGELFF.

The chain recombines TRBV6-4 with TRBJ2-1; D call uncertain. Trimming took 6 bases from V and 2 from J, leaving 17 bases between them. CDR3 length: 16 residues. Germline loops: CDR1 MRHNA, CDR2 SNTAGT. CDR3 sequence reads: CASSELPRFAYNEQFF. For the CDR3, the DNA is TGTGCCAGCAGCGAACTTCCCCGGTTCGCCTACAATGAGCAGTTCTTC.

The chain has TRBV28 and TRBJ1-2; tentatively, D is TRBD1 (6 bases). V lost 6 bases and J 7 bases, leaving 18 bases between the germline ends. This CDR3 comprises 14 residues. The germline gives CDR1 MDHEN, CDR2 SYDVKM. CDR3 in DNA: TGTGCCAGCAGCCCGGGACACACCTTGCTTGGCTACACCTTC. It is translated as CASSPGHTLLGYTF.

The V call is TRBV3-1 (or the pseudogene TRBV3-2), the J call TRBJ1-2, with TRBD1 matching 12 bases. The CDR3 has 18 amino acids. CDR1 and CDR2 from the germline V gene are LGHDT and YNNKEL (reference sequence). The junction had 12 bases not matched to a gene; V was cut back by 3 bases and J by 4 bases. The CDR3 region is CASSQAGTGGPGGYGYTF. The CDR3 DNA follows: TGTGCCAGCAGCCAGGCCGGGACAGGGGGCCCCGGTGGCTATGGCTACACCTTC.

The chain has TRBV10-2 and TRBJ1-1, with 10 nucleotides matching TRBD1. The trim removed 6 bases at V and 5 bases at J, leaving 9 bases unmatched. CDR3 length equals 15 residues. Germline V gene data show CDR1 as WSHSY and CDR2 as SAAADI. CDR3 nucleotide sequence: TGCGCCAGCAGGGAATCAGGGACAGGGGCTACTGAAGCTTTCTTT. Translation: CASRESGTGATEAFF.

The rearrangement joins TRBV6-5 to TRBJ2-1, with 8 bases lining up with TRBD1. Germline assignment: CDR1 MNHEY and CDR2 SVGAGI. V dropped 7 bases and J dropped 6; count of bases not matched to a gene: 8. The CDR3 contains 14 residues. The CDR3 DNA follows: TGTGCCAGCATTTCCGGGACAGGAGTCAATGAGCAGTTCTTC. It translates to CASISGTGVNEQFF.